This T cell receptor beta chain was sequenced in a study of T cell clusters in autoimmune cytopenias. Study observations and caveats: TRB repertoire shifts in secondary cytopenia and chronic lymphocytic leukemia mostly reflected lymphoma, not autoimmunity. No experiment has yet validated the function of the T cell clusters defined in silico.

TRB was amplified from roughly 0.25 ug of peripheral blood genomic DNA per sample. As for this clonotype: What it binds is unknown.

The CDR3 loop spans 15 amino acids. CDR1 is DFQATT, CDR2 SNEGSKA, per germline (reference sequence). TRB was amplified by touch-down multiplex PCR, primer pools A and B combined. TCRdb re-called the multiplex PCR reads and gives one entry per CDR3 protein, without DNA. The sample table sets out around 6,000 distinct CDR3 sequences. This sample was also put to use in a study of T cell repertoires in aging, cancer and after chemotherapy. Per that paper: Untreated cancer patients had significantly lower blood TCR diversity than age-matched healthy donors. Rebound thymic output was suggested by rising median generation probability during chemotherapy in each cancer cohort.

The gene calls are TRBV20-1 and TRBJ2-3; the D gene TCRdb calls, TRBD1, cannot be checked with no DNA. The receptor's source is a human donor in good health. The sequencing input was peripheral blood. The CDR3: CSAGRTGSGTDTQYF.